Listed here is a single TCR beta chain. Some clones are missing from TCRdb's copy, which holds only in-frame ones; the method was immunoSEQ multiplex PCR. The sample has a few hundred thousand clones; approximately 83% are singletons. Recovered status in Cohort 3 required two negative PCRs, clearance, or symptom resolution. This CDR3 comprises 18 residues. V lost 0 bases and J lost 0; bases outside the gene matches: 4. The V gene's germline CDR1 is LGHNA and CDR2 YNFKEQ. This record comes from a study of blood T cell repertoires in COVID-19. Overall study: Donors in the United States, Italy and Spain gave samples during acute or convalescent COVID-19.

The chain is built from TRBV4-2 and TRBJ2-2, with 10 positions matching TRBD2. The source material was PBMCs or T cells enriched from blood (not recorded which). This sequence originates from a middle-aged man who had recovered from COVID-19. The CDR3 reads CASSQDVGTSANTGELFF. CDR3 DNA: TGTGCCAGCAGCCAAGATGTTGGGACTAGCGCGAACACCGGGGAGCTGTTTTTT.